The clone carrying this T cell receptor beta chain was observed a single time. In the authors' methods: Reference gene primer amplification gave nucleated cell count estimates. Method: immunoSEQ multiplex PCR; TCRdb's copy keeps in-frame clones and lacks some. Clonal size and the V and J genes are those of that table, whereas D and trimming came from the DNA. The sample lists 97,000 or so clones; over 65% were seen once. The CDR3 has 13 amino acids. Looked up from germline, CDR1 is SGHAT and CDR2 is FQNNGV. With 3 bases removed from V and 4 bases from J, the gap between germline ends came to 9 bases. These data come from a study of blood T cell repertoires in COVID-19. Study overall: Whether acute or convalescent, the COVID-19 samples came from the United States, Italy and Spain. PBMCs, B-cell-depleted T cells, or T cells provided the cDNA or gDNA that made up the material.

The sequenced sample was peripheral blood. This sequence originates from a human donor in a cohort sampled during active COVID-19. The gene calls are TRBV11-2 and TRBJ1-1; the D is unclear. CDR3 protein: CASSLTRGTEAFF. The CDR3 bases are TGTGCCAGCAGCTTGACCCGGGGCACTGAAGCTTTCTTT. The full variable domain, its missing parts supplied by reference TRBV11-2 and TRBJ1-1, is EAGVAQSPRYKIIEKRQSVAFWCNPISGHATLYWYQQILGQGPKLLIQFQNNGVVDDSQLPKDRFSAERLKGVDSTLKIQPAKLEDSAVYLCASSLTRGTEAFFGQGTRLTVV.